This T cell receptor beta chain was observed in a study of graft-versus-host responses after intestinal transplantation (dated by TCRdb to about 2021). Concerning the study at large: Recipients received multivisceral, liver-intestinal, or isolated intestinal transplants. A peak of at least 4% donor T cells among recipient peripheral blood mononuclear cells was the definition used for donor T cell macrochimerism. To identify alloreactive clones, pre-transplant mixed lymphocyte reaction products were sequenced and compared with unstimulated pre-transplant donor and recipient T cells. Every recipient was given anti-thymocyte globulin induction, then maintenance tacrolimus and steroids for 2 to 4 years. After intestinal transplantation, graft-versus-host and host-versus-graft alloreactive T cell clones in the graft, circulation and bone marrow were tracked using bulk TCR-beta CDR3 sequencing. Instead of going to the commercial service, samples from three later patients were sequenced in-house on an Illumina MiSeq and processed with MiXCR. The cohort enrolled about 23 intestinal transplant recipients, one of whom was a retransplant, and a few patients without pretransplant specimens were excluded. General study outcomes and caveats: GvH clones were detected in recipient bone marrow, and some appeared earlier in ileal mucosa or blood, consistent with an intestinal mucosal origin. Conclusions were limited by the relatively low number and heterogeneity of intestinal transplant patients. Early after transplant, peak levels of circulating GvH clones were found to be associated with declines in HvG clones. High GvH to HvG T cell clonal ratios were observed in the allografts of patients with donor T cell macrochimerism.

Library creation used the immunoSEQ multiplex PCR assay. Adaptive Biotechnologies carried out high-throughput TCR-beta CDR3 sequencing of genomic DNA for most patients. The authors' pipeline ran thus. Adaptive's ImmunoSEQ software supplied the TCR sequencing data for more than 15 patients, while MiXCR and VDJtools were used to process a few other patients. CDR3 nucleotide sequences shared between donor and recipient were removed because their origin could not be assigned. To count as alloreactive, a clone needed at least 2-fold expansion over unstimulated cells and a minimum CFSE-low frequency of 0.002% (template counts) or 0.001% (read counts). Clones were considered mappable if detected in sequenced pre-transplant spleen, lymph node, or MLR CFSE-low populations of the donor or recipient. Cumulative frequency of alloreactive clones was calculated as a percentage of all sequences weighted by copy number. TCRdb's version of the immuneACCESS table is confined to in-frame rearrangements and falls short of the full clone set. An unresolved V gene accounts for under half of the shortfall where checked; the remainder is of unknown origin. For V, J and clone size, that table is used; D and trimming come from the DNA. This sample has some 39,000 clones in its table, and 90% to 95% of those were observed once. The ten largest clones take up 3.6% of the sample.

The V and J ends are trimmed by 5 bases and 2 bases, leaving 12 bases between them. The CDR3 has 14 amino acids, counting the end cysteine and phenylalanine. Here the CDR3 DNA is all that survives: 42 bases in frame from base 1. From a lookup of the germline V gene, CDR1 and CDR2 are SGHTA and FQGTGA. About this clone itself: Its antigen specificity is not known. Base qualities are not recorded, but no much larger clone differs from it by a single base.

In the first month after transplant, blood samples were collected up to 4 times, and after that at least monthly when available. This TCR was sampled from a human patient who received an intestinal transplant, so some T cells may come from the graft donor. This specimen was PBMCs, taken approximately 700 days after intestinal transplantation. Recombination connected TRBV7-3 to TRBJ2-5, with the D segment possibly TRBD1 or TRBD2, each aligning over 6 bases. In nucleotide form, the sequence is TGTGCCAGCAGCCTGGGGGGCGAGCAAGAGACCCAGTACTTC. Its amino acids are CASSLGGEQETQYF.